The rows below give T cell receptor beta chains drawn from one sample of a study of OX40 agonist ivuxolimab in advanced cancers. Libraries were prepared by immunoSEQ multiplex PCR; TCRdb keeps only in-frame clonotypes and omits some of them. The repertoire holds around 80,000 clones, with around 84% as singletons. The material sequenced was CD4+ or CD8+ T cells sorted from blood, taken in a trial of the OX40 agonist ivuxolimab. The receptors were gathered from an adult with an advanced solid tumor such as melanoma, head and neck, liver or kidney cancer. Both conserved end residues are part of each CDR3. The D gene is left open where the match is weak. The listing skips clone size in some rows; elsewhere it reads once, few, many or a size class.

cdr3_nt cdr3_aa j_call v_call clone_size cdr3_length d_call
TGTGCCAGCAGCGTCGGACAGGGGAACACCGGGGAGCTGTTTTTT CASSVGQGNTGELFF TRBJ2-2 TRBV9 - 15 TRBD1
TGCGCCAGCAGACGACAGGGATCGGCTAATGAAAAACTGTTTTTT CASRRQGSANEKLFF TRBJ1-4 TRBV4-1 - 15 TRBD1
TGCGCCAGCAGCCAAGCTAGACTCACCTACGAGCAGTACTTC CASSQARLTYEQYF TRBJ2-7 TRBV4-1 - 14 -
TGCAGTGCTAGGTGGGGTACTGAAGCTTTCTTT CSARWGTEAFF TRBJ1-1 TRBV20-1 - 11 -
TGTGCCAGCAGCTTAGCGGGGGGAGCCTACAATGAGCAGTTCTTC CASSLAGGAYNEQFF TRBJ2-1 TRBV11-3 - 15 TRBD2
TGTGCCAGCAATAAACCCGGGACTCCCTACAATGAGCAGTTCTTC CASNKPGTPYNEQFF TRBJ2-1 TRBV5-4 - 15 -
TGTGCCAGCAGTTTGGGTAGCAATCAGCCCCAGCATTTT CASSLGSNQPQHF TRBJ1-5 TRBV28 - 13 -
TGTGCCAGCAGCGCTCAGAGGGTCAGCGGGAGGGCCGACGAGCAGTACTTC CASSAQRVSGRADEQYF TRBJ2-7 TRBV9 - 17 TRBD2
TGCGCCAGCAGCCAAACAGGGGTAGGGGAGACCCAGTACTTC CASSQTGVGETQYF TRBJ2-5 TRBV4-3 - 14 TRBD1
TGTGCCAGCAGCCCGTTAGCGGACGGAGAGACCCAGTACTTC CASSPLADGETQYF TRBJ2-5 TRBV7-2 - 14 -
TGCGCCAGCACGAGAAGTCCATCCTATAATTCACCCCTCCACTTT CASTRSPSYNSPLHF TRBJ1-6 TRBV5-1 - 15 -
TGTGCCAGCAGCTCCACAGGTGTTAGCAATCAGCCCCAGCATTTT CASSSTGVSNQPQHF TRBJ1-5 TRBV7-2 - 15 -
TGTGCCAGCAGTTACGTGCGCCCGTCTAGCACAGATACGCAGTATTTT CASSYVRPSSTDTQYF TRBJ2-3 TRBV6-6 few 16 -
TGTGCCTGGAGTCGCGGGGTCTCCTACGAGCAGTACTTC CAWSRGVSYEQYF TRBJ2-7 TRBV30 once 13 -
TGCGCCAGCAGCTTGGAAGGGCAGGCACAAGAGACCCAGTACTTC CASSLEGQAQETQYF TRBJ2-5 TRBV5-1 - 15 -
TGTGCCTGGAGTGTAGGCGCGGGCCCCTACAATGAGCAGTTCTTC CAWSVGAGPYNEQFF TRBJ2-1 TRBV30 - 15 -
TGTGCCAGCAGTTTCGGGACAGCTAGAAGGGGCTACACCTTC CASSFGTARRGYTF TRBJ1-2 TRBV6-5 - 14 TRBD1
TGTGCCAGCAGTTCCGGACAGCGCACAGATACGCAGTATTTT CASSSGQRTDTQYF TRBJ2-3 TRBV28 - 14 -
TGTGCCAGCAGCCCACCGGGGAACTATGGCTACACCTTC CASSPPGNYGYTF TRBJ1-2 TRBV5-4 - 13 -
TGTGCCAGCAGCGTAGTAGCCCCCGGGGAGCTGTTTTTT CASSVVAPGELFF TRBJ2-2 TRBV9 - 13 -
TGTGCCACCGCCCCCTCTAAGGGCCATGAGCAGTTCTTC CATAPSKGHEQFF TRBJ2-1 TRBV7-6 few 13 -
TGTGCCAGCAGTTACAACCTTGTTGACTACGAGCAGTACTTC CASSYNLVDYEQYF TRBJ2-7 TRBV6-5 once 14 -
TGTGCCAGCAGCTTAGGGTATGCCCCGGGGGCCAACGTCCTGACTTTC CASSLGYAPGANVLTF TRBJ2-6 TRBV5-5 - 16 -
TGTGCCAGCAGCTTAGCGGATCAGGGGGGCACTGAAGCTTTCTTT CASSLADQGGTEAFF TRBJ1-1 TRBV7-9 - 15 TRBD1
TGTGCCAGCAGCCAGACCGGGACTAGCGGGATCGAGCAGTACTTC CASSQTGTSGIEQYF TRBJ2-7 TRBV5-5 few 15 TRBD2
TGTGCCAGTAGTATAGTAGTTAGAGAGACCCAGTACTTC CASSIVVRETQYF TRBJ2-5 TRBV19 - 13 -
TGTGCCAGCAGCTTAATGGGGCCGCGAGAACGGCAAGAGACCCAGTACTTC CASSLMGPRERQETQYF TRBJ2-5 TRBV7-6 - 17 -
TGTGCCAGTAGTATAGATCGGGAGAGACTAGCGGGAAACACAGATACGCAGTATTTT CASSIDRERLAGNTDTQYF TRBJ2-3 TRBV19 - 19 TRBD2
TGTGCCAGCAGTCCTAACCCCCTCCGGCAGGGGCGGGGGGATACGCAGTATTTT CASSPNPLRQGRGDTQYF TRBJ2-3 TRBV27 - 18 -
TGCAGCGTTGCCCGCTCTGGGGCCAACGTCCTGACTTTC CSVARSGANVLTF TRBJ2-6 TRBV29-1 - 13 -
TGTGCCAGCAGCTTGGGTGGGGACAATCAGCCCCAGCATTTT CASSLGGDNQPQHF TRBJ1-5 TRBV5-6 - 14 -
TGTGCCAGCAGTGGGACTAGCGGAGGAAGCACAGATACGCAGTATTTT CASSGTSGGSTDTQYF TRBJ2-3 TRBV28 - 16 TRBD2
TGTGCCACCATCGAGGGGCTAACTAAAAACACCGGGGAGCTGTTTTTT CATIEGLTKNTGELFF TRBJ2-2 TRBV15 - 16 -
TGTGCCAGCAGCAGCCTACCCAGAAACACCGGGGAGCTGTTTTTT CASSSLPRNTGELFF TRBJ2-2 TRBV11-2 - 15 -
TGTGCCAGCTCCCTATTGGACACTATCACAGATACGCAGTATTTT CASSLLDTITDTQYF TRBJ2-3 TRBV27 few 15 -
TGTGCCATCAGCCCCGACATAGCAACTAATGAAAAACTGTTTTTT CAISPDIATNEKLFF TRBJ1-4 TRBV10-3 - 15 -
TGTGCCAGCAGTTTAGTGGAAGGGAACACTGAAGCTTTCTTT CASSLVEGNTEAFF TRBJ1-1 TRBV28 - 14 -
TGTGCCAGCAATAGGGGGGTCATGAACACTGAAGCTTTCTTT CASNRGVMNTEAFF TRBJ1-1 TRBV2 once 14 -
TGTGCCAGCAGCCAATCGATCCTGGGTAGTGGCTACACCTTC CASSQSILGSGYTF TRBJ1-2 TRBV16 once 14 -
TGCGCCAGCAGCCAAGATGGGAGCGGGAGGAGGACCGGGGAGCTGTTTTTT CASSQDGSGRRTGELFF TRBJ2-2 TRBV4-3 - 17 TRBD2
TGTGCCAGCAGCCAGGACAGGGGGAGAGGCTACACCTTC CASSQDRGRGYTF TRBJ1-2 TRBV5-6 - 13 TRBD1
TGTGCCAGCAGCCAAGTGACAACGAACACTGAAGCTTTCTTT CASSQVTTNTEAFF TRBJ1-1 TRBV4-2 - 14 -
TGTGCCAGAAGCTTAGGCAGGCGGGAGGGATGGGTCGGGGAGCTGTTTTTT CARSLGRREGWVGELFF TRBJ2-2 TRBV7-5 - 17 -
TGTGCCAGCTCGCCAGGACAGGGGGCATCTGATACGCAGTATTTT CASSPGQGASDTQYF TRBJ2-3 TRBV9 - 15 TRBD1
TGCGCCAGCAGCCAGCGCGGGGGGGCCGCCTACAATGAGCAGTTCTTC CASSQRGGAAYNEQFF TRBJ2-1 TRBV4-1 - 16 TRBD2
TGTGCCAGCAGTCCCGCTAGGGGGGGATACGAGCAGTACTTC CASSPARGGYEQYF TRBJ2-7 TRBV27 - 14 -
TGTGCCAGCAGTTTGGCAGGTCGGGTTGGAAACACCATATATTTT CASSLAGRVGNTIYF TRBJ1-3 TRBV2 - 15 -
TGTGCCAGCAGTTACGGTCGAGTGGCTAGCGGGGGGGAGCAGTTCTTC CASSYGRVASGGEQFF TRBJ2-1 TRBV6-5 - 16 TRBD2
TGCAGCGTTGTGTGGGACAGGGGCAAGTACGAGCAGCACTTC CSVVWDRGKYEQHF TRBJ2-7 TRBV29-1 few 14 TRBD1
TGTGCCAGCAGCCAAAGTCGGGCCACATCTAACTATGGCTACACCTTC CASSQSRATSNYGYTF TRBJ1-2 TRBV7-2 - 16 -
TGCGCCAGCAGCTTGTTGGGTCCTACTGGATTAAACAGGGTTAACTATGGCTACACCTTC CASSLLGPTGLNRVNYGYTF TRBJ1-2 TRBV5-1 - 20 -
TGTGCCAGCAGCCGCGGAAGGACTAGCGGATACACCGGGGAGCTGTTTTTT CASSRGRTSGYTGELFF TRBJ2-2 TRBV7-9 - 17 TRBD2
TGTGCCACCAGCAGGTCCGGGACAGGGTACGCGGATACGCAGTATTTT CATSRSGTGYADTQYF TRBJ2-3 TRBV15 - 16 TRBD1
TGTGCAAGTCGCTTAGAGATCGGCAGACCCTTC CASRLEIGRPF TRBJ1-2 TRBV12-2 - 11 -
TGCAGCGTTTCGAGGGGTTCGGGTGAGACCCAGTACTTC CSVSRGSGETQYF TRBJ2-5 TRBV29-1 few 13 -